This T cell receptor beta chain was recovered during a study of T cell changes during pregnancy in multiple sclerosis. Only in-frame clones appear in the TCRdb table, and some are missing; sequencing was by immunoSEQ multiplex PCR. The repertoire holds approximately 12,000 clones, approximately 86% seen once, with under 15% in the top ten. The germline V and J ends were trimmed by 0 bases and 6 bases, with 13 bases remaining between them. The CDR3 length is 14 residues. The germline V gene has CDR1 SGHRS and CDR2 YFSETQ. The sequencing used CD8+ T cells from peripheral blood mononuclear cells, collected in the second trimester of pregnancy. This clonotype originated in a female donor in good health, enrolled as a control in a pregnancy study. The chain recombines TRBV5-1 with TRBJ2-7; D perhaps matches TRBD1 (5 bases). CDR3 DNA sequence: TGCGCCAGCAGCTTGGAAGCAGGGCCGGGCGAGCAGTACTTC. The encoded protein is CASSLEAGPGEQYF.